The rows below give T cell receptor beta chains drawn from one sample of a study of high-grade serous ovarian cancer treatment subgroups. TCRdb keeps only in-frame clones here, not all; method: immunoSEQ multiplex PCR. The table records about 2,500 clones, 72% of them present only once. Input material: tumor tissue. These receptors came from a human donor with high-grade serous ovarian cancer. The CDR3 runs from the conserved cysteine through the conserved F or W. D genes are given only for firm matches. Size tells how often a clone was seen (once, few, many) or the class of an expanded clone, and some rows leave it out.

>TRBV7-8|-|-|TRBJ2-3|16
CASSLGSGVRTDTQYF
TGTGCCAGCAGCTTAGGATCCGGGGTACGCACAGATACGCAGTATTTT
>TRBV13|-|TRBD2|TRBJ2-1|14
CASSRTSGRVEQFF
TGTGCCAGCTCGAGGACTAGCGGGAGGGTTGAGCAGTTCTTC
>TRBV28|few|TRBD2|TRBJ2-3|17
CASSSPLGGSSTDTQYF
TGTGCCAGCAGTTCCCCCCTTGGCGGGAGTTCCACAGATACGCAGTATTTT
>TRBV7-8|-|-|TRBJ2-1|16
CASSLRPVAPPHKRFF
TGTGCCAGCAGCTTAAGGCCGGTAGCCCCACCCCACAAGCGGTTCTTC
>TRBV7-3|-|TRBD1|TRBJ2-7|14
CASRLPGQTYEQYF
TGTGCCAGCAGGTTACCGGGACAGACATACGAGCAGTACTTC
>TRBV6-5|-|-|TRBJ1-2|14
CASSPDGGGSGYTF
TGTGCCAGCAGTCCCGACGGGGGAGGGTCTGGCTACACCTTC
>TRBV28|-|TRBD1|TRBJ1-3|19
CASSFRWGRTGRSGNTIYF
TGTGCCAGCAGTTTTCGATGGGGAAGGACAGGGCGTTCTGGAAACACCATATATTTT
>TRBV28|-|-|TRBJ1-2|14
CASLIVEGSGGYTF
TGTGCCAGTTTAATCGTTGAGGGAAGTGGTGGCTACACCTTC
>TRBV14|few|-|TRBJ1-3|14
CASSPTYSGNTIYF
TGTGCCAGCAGCCCCACGTACTCTGGAAACACCATATATTTT
>TRBV9|-|-|TRBJ2-7|14
CASSVDVGGNEQYF
TGTGCCAGCAGCGTAGATGTAGGGGGGAACGAGCAGTACTTC
>TRBV9|-|-|TRBJ2-5|13
CASSVAGEETQYF
TGTGCCAGCAGCGTGGCAGGGGAAGAGACCCAGTACTTC
>TRBV28|-|-|TRBJ2-7|17
CASSWRLGAGKVYEQYF
TGTGCCAGCAGTTGGAGGCTAGGGGCAGGGAAGGTCTACGAGCAGTACTTC
>TRBV5-1|-|-|TRBJ1-1|14
CASSVGGGRTEAFF
TGCGCCAGCAGCGTCGGGGGAGGGAGGACTGAAGCTTTCTTT
>TRBV4-2|-|-|TRBJ2-2|14
CASSQEARTGELFF
TGTGCCAGCAGCCAAGAAGCGCGGACCGGGGAGCTGTTTTTT
>TRBV28|-|-|TRBJ2-1|13
CASSLYHGNEQFF
TGTGCCAGCAGTTTATATCACGGCAATGAGCAGTTCTTC
>TRBV9|few|-|TRBJ2-7|13
CASSVGDGYEQYF
TGTGCCAGCAGCGTAGGAGACGGATACGAGCAGTACTTC
>TRBV4-1|-|TRBD2|TRBJ2-7|15
CASSQVAGGPHEQYF
TGCGCCAGCAGCCAGGTAGCGGGAGGGCCGCACGAGCAGTACTTC
>TRBV5-1|-|TRBD2|TRBJ2-5|16
CASSLGPAGGLETQYF
TGCGCCAGCAGCTTGGGACCGGCGGGAGGGTTGGAGACCCAGTACTTC
>TRBV2|-|-|TRBJ1-4|12
CASRGDNEKLFF
TGTGCCAGCAGGGGGGATAATGAAAAACTGTTTTTT
>TRBV7-8|-|-|TRBJ2-7|15
CASSLAGTWGYEQYF
TGTGCCAGCAGCTTAGCAGGGACTTGGGGCTACGAGCAGTACTTC
>TRBV9|few|-|TRBJ1-1|13
CASSAIRDGEAFF
TGTGCCAGCAGCGCAATCCGGGACGGTGAAGCTTTCTTT
>TRBV18|-|TRBD1|TRBJ2-7|14
CASSPGQGIYEQYF
TGTGCCAGCTCACCGGGACAGGGAATCTACGAGCAGTACTTC
>TRBV15|-|-|TRBJ2-7|13
CATSRDSSYEQYF
TGTGCCACCAGCAGAGATTCCTCCTACGAGCAGTACTTC
>TRBV27|-|-|TRBJ1-1|15
CASSFQPILVTEAFF
TGTGCCAGCAGTTTTCAGCCGATCCTGGTCACTGAAGCTTTCTTT
>TRBV29-1|-|-|TRBJ2-1|12
CSVRSSDIGQFF
TGCAGCGTCCGCTCCTCAGATATAGGGCAGTTCTTC
>TRBV7-8|-|-|TRBJ1-1|13
CASSLTGGTEAFF
TGTGCCAGCAGTCTCACGGGGGGAACTGAAGCTTTCTTT
>TRBV23-1|-|-|TRBJ1-5|14
CASTLKGGQGPQHF
TGCGCCAGCACCCTCAAAGGGGGGCAGGGACCCCAGCATTTT
>TRBV19|few|TRBD1|TRBJ1-1|13
CASRQGRNTEAFF
TGTGCCAGTCGACAGGGAAGGAACACTGAAGCTTTCTTT
>TRBV10-3|-|TRBD1|TRBJ1-6|13
CASHRGQYSPLHF
TGTGCCAGCCACAGGGGGCAATATTCACCCCTCCACTTT
>TRBV27|-|-|TRBJ2-3|15
CASSSRSGRRDTQYF
TGTGCCAGCAGTTCCCGTTCAGGCCGTCGAGATACGCAGTATTTT
>TRBV27|-|-|TRBJ1-1|13
CASSLRGGPEAFF
TGTGCCAGCAGTTTGCGGGGGGGACCTGAAGCTTTCTTT
>TRBV7-2|-|TRBD1|TRBJ1-2|16
CASSRTGGATNYGYTF
TGTGCCAGCAGTCGGACAGGGGGCGCGACAAACTATGGCTACACCTTC
>TRBV7-7|-|-|TRBJ2-6|18
CASSSKRSATKSGQRPDF
TGTGCCAGCAGCTCTAAGCGTAGTGCCACAAAGTCGGGCCAACGTCCTGACTTC
>TRBV7-6|-|-|TRBJ2-6|18
CASSLGSYGSSGANVLTF
TGTGCCAGCAGCTTAGGTTCTTACGGAAGCTCTGGGGCCAACGTCCTGACTTTC
>TRBV19|few|-|TRBJ1-5|13
CASSPSRSQPQHF
TGTGCCAGTAGTCCGTCTCGGAGTCAGCCCCAGCATTTT
>TRBV18|-|TRBD2|TRBJ2-5|16
CASSPPWGLVEETQYF
TGTGCCAGCTCACCACCGTGGGGACTAGTTGAAGAGACCCAGTACTTC
>TRBV4-3|-|TRBD2|TRBJ2-4|15
CASSQSIAGTHIQYF
TGCGCCAGCAGCCAGTCAATAGCGGGCACGCACATTCAGTACTTC
>TRBV6-6|few|-|TRBJ1-2|14
CASHVPATQSGYTF
TGTGCCAGCCACGTTCCGGCAACACAGAGTGGCTACACCTTC
>TRBV27|few|TRBD1|TRBJ2-1|13
CASGTVSYNEQFF
TGTGCCTCCGGGACAGTCTCCTACAATGAGCAGTTCTTC
>TRBV2|few|-|TRBJ1-1|12
CASSEVRVEAFF
TGTGCCAGCAGTGAGGTGCGGGTTGAAGCTTTCTTT
>TRBV6-6|-|TRBD2|TRBJ2-1|15
CASRSTGTSGNEQFF
TGTGCCAGCAGGTCTACTGGGACTAGCGGCAATGAGCAGTTCTTC
>TRBV6-5|-|-|TRBJ2-7|13
CASSYSYGDEQYF
TGTGCCAGCAGTTACTCCTACGGCGATGAGCAGTACTTC
>TRBV9|-|-|TRBJ1-4|14
CASSVHQGREKLFF
TGTGCCAGCAGCGTCCACCAGGGTAGGGAAAAACTGTTTTTT
>TRBV5-1|-|-|TRBJ2-1|15
CASSSSGLLGIEQFF
TGCGCCAGCAGCTCCTCAGGGCTACTAGGGATTGAGCAGTTCTTC
>TRBV10-3|-|-|TRBJ2-3|14
CATALGGDTDTQYF
TGTGCCACTGCTTTAGGCGGGGACACAGATACGCAGTATTTT
>TRBV10-3|-|-|TRBJ2-5|13
CAISPGGAETQYF
TGTGCCATCAGCCCAGGGGGGGCGGAGACCCAGTACTTC
>TRBV11-3|-|-|TRBJ2-7|19
CASSLVPQRAQFTFYEQYF
TGTGCCAGCAGCTTAGTTCCACAGCGGGCTCAATTCACATTCTACGAGCAGTACTTC
>TRBV7-9|-|-|TRBJ2-7|15
CASSLAGGDSYEQYF
TGTGCCAGCAGCTTAGCGGGAGGAGACTCCTACGAGCAGTACTTC
>TRBV28|-|TRBD1|TRBJ1-5|15
CASRETGWWDQPQHF
TGTGCCAGCAGGGAGACAGGGTGGTGGGATCAGCCCCAGCATTTT
>TRBV4-2|-|-|TRBJ2-1|16
CASSQDYGDPYNEQFF
TGTGCCAGCAGCCAAGATTACGGGGACCCCTACAATGAGCAGTTCTTC
>TRBV4-3|-|-|TRBJ2-7|15
CASSQELLPDYEQYF
TGCGCCAGCAGCCAAGAACTACTCCCTGACTACGAGCAGTACTTC
>TRBV2|few|-|TRBJ1-1|11
CASSEGFEAFF
TGTGCCAGCAGTGAAGGGTTTGAAGCTTTCTTT
>TRBV28|few|-|TRBJ2-1|15
CASSSGQIVYNEQFF
TGTGCCAGCAGCTCCGGACAGATAGTCTACAATGAGCAGTTCTTC
>TRBV19|-|-|TRBJ1-5|16
CASSIDDGQLNQPQHF
TGTGCCAGTAGTATTGACGATGGACAGCTAAATCAGCCCCAGCATTTT
>TRBV5-1|-|-|TRBJ2-4|17
CASSLVGSASAKNIQYF
TGCGCCAGCAGCTTGGTCGGGTCAGCTTCAGCCAAAAACATTCAGTACTTC
>TRBV19|-|-|TRBJ2-6|17
CASSHVTGGSGANVLTF
TGTGCCAGTAGTCATGTAACTGGGGGCTCTGGGGCCAACGTCCTGACTTTC
>TRBV19|-|-|TRBJ2-3|15
CASSNRPERTDTQYF
TGTGCCAGTAGTAATAGGCCCGAGCGAACAGATACGCAGTATTTT
>TRBV27|-|-|TRBJ1-5|16
CASSKRDGSGNQPQHF
TGTGCCAGCAGTAAGAGGGATGGGTCTGGCAATCAGCCCCAGCATTTT
>TRBV2|-|-|TRBJ2-3|14
CASTRDFSTDTQYF
TGTGCCAGCACCAGGGACTTCTCCACAGATACGCAGTATTTT